These T cell receptor beta chains were read from a single sample in a study of long-term antiretroviral therapy in people with HIV. Sequencing used immunoSEQ multiplex PCR; TCRdb keeps in-frame clones, though not all of them. In the table there are 10,000 to 13,000 clones, roughly 85% of which are singletons. The sample consisted of unsorted PBMCs, taken 1.2 years after starting antiretroviral therapy. These receptors all come from a man aged 35 to 55 with HIV. Both conserved end residues are part of each CDR3. The D gene is left open where the match is weak. A row's size may be missing; if present it is once, few, many or a size class.

v_call	clone_size	j_call	d_call	cdr3_aa	cdr3_nt
TRBV27	few	TRBJ2-3	-	CASSLMGGPQDTQYF	TGTGCCAGCAGTTTAATGGGGGGGCCCCAAGATACGCAGTATTTT
TRBV5-1	-	TRBJ1-4	-	CASSTDPGQTEKLFF	TGCGCCAGCAGCACGGATCCGGGACAAACTGAAAAACTGTTTTTT
TRBV25-1	-	TRBJ1-4	-	CASRKREKLFF	TGTGCCAGCAGGAAAAGGGAAAAACTGTTTTTT
TRBV5-1	-	TRBJ1-1	-	CASSLAGGPTEAFF	TGCGCCAGCAGCTTGGCGGGGGGGCCCACTGAAGCTTTCTTT
TRBV29-1	-	TRBJ2-7	-	CSVVPNPPSSYEQYF	TGCAGCGTTGTCCCAAATCCCCCTAGCTCCTACGAGCAGTACTTC
TRBV4-3	-	TRBJ2-3	TRBD2	CASSQSLAGNTDTQYF	TGCGCCAGCAGCCAGTCACTAGCGGGGAACACAGATACGCAGTATTTT
TRBV30	once	TRBJ2-7	-	CAWSPVSSYEQYF	TGTGCCTGGAGTCCGGTTAGCTCCTACGAGCAGTACTTC
TRBV11-2	-	TRBJ1-5	-	CASSLAGYSNQPQHF	TGTGCCAGCAGCTTAGCGGGGTATAGCAATCAGCCCCAGCATTTT
TRBV4-1	-	TRBJ1-1	-	CASSQKTGSPLLNTEAFF	TGCGCCAGCAGCCAAAAGACAGGATCTCCGCTCTTGAACACTGAAGCTTTCTTT
TRBV13	-	TRBJ1-3	TRBD1	CASSGGTGAGNTIYF	TGTGCCAGCAGCGGGGGGACAGGGGCTGGAAACACCATATATTTT
TRBV6-1	-	TRBJ2-3	-	CASSPVEGGNTQYF	TGTGCCAGCAGCCCGGTGGAGGGGGGGAATACGCAGTATTTT
TRBV11-3	-	TRBJ2-1	-	CASSGRDAGSYNEQFF	TGTGCCAGCAGCGGAAGGGACGCGGGCTCCTACAATGAGCAGTTCTTC
TRBV6-4	-	TRBJ2-3	-	CASSATGLASTDTQYF	TGTGCCAGCAGTGCGACGGGACTCGCATCCACAGATACGCAGTATTTT
TRBV4-3	-	TRBJ2-1	TRBD1	CASSQGTGGYNEQFF	TGCGCCAGCAGCCAAGGGACAGGGGGCTACAATGAGCAGTTCTTC
TRBV30	-	TRBJ2-6	-	CAWSVRRVRTNVLTF	TGTGCCTGGAGTGTGCGGAGGGTTCGTACCAACGTCCTGACTTTC
TRBV6-1	medium-sized	TRBJ1-5	-	CASSEANPRSNQPQHF	TGTGCCAGCAGTGAAGCGAATCCGAGGAGCAATCAGCCCCAGCATTTT
TRBV6-6	-	TRBJ1-4	-	CASREGGEKLFF	TGTGCCAGCAGAGAGGGGGGGGAAAAACTGTTTTTT
TRBV10-2	-	TRBJ2-1	TRBD2	CASSETSGGLMYNEQFF	TGCGCCAGCAGTGAAACTAGCGGGGGCCTAATGTACAATGAGCAGTTCTTC
TRBV30	-	TRBJ1-6	TRBD1	CAWVTGAHSPLHF	TGTGCCTGGGTGACAGGGGCGCATTCACCCCTCCACTTT
TRBV19	medium-sized	TRBJ2-7	TRBD1	CASSPWTGTYEQYF	TGTGCCAGTAGTCCTTGGACAGGGACCTACGAGCAGTACTTC
TRBV7-8	-	TRBJ2-3	TRBD2	CASSLARGGGTDTQYF	TGTGCCAGCAGCTTAGCGCGCGGGGGGGGCACAGATACGCAGTATTTT
TRBV11-1	-	TRBJ1-2	-	CASSLGRYGYTF	TGTGCCAGCAGCTTAGGTAGGTATGGCTACACCTTC
TRBV7-9	once	TRBJ2-3	-	CASSPRVADTQYF	TGTGCCAGCAGCCCCCGGGTAGCAGATACGCAGTATTTT
TRBV4-2	once	TRBJ1-6	-	CASSQDSDPNGGSPLHF	TGTGCCAGCAGCCAAGATTCGGACCCCAATGGGGGTTCACCCCTCCACTTT
TRBV19	-	TRBJ1-2	-	CASKSSGTAYGYTF	TGTGCCAGTAAATCGTCCGGGACTGCGTATGGCTACACCTTC
TRBV7-2	few	TRBJ2-2	TRBD2	CASSSGLAVNTGELFF	TGTGCCAGCAGCTCGGGACTAGCGGTGAACACCGGGGAGCTGTTTTTT
TRBV5-6	-	TRBJ2-3	TRBD2	CASSDIRLAGPTDTQYF	TGTGCCAGCAGCGATATAAGACTAGCGGGGCCCACAGATACGCAGTATTTT
TRBV29-1	-	TRBJ2-7	TRBD1	CSAVRTGRLNEQYF	TGCAGCGCTGTGAGGACAGGGCGGTTGAACGAGCAGTACTTC
TRBV9	-	TRBJ2-1	TRBD2	CASSDPLAGGPNEQFF	TGTGCCAGCAGCGACCCCCTAGCGGGGGGGCCGAATGAGCAGTTCTTC
TRBV29-1	-	TRBJ1-2	-	CSVDNLANYGYTF	TGCAGCGTTGATAACTTGGCTAACTATGGCTACACCTTC
TRBV19	-	TRBJ1-2	TRBD1	CASTKTGGIPGYTF	TGTGCCAGTACAAAGACAGGGGGAATACCCGGCTACACCTTC
TRBV6-1	few	TRBJ1-6	-	CASSESGGLDSPLHF	TGTGCCAGCAGTGAATCTGGGGGATTAGATTCACCCCTCCACTTT
TRBV9	-	TRBJ2-1	TRBD2	CASSVVAGALGSYNEQFF	TGTGCCAGCAGCGTAGTAGCGGGGGCCCTGGGGTCCTACAATGAGCAGTTCTTC
TRBV7-8	-	TRBJ1-3	-	CASSLGGTSAGNTIYF	TGTGCCAGCAGCTTAGGCGGGACATCGGCAGGAAACACCATATATTTT